The clone carrying this T cell receptor (beta chain) was observed a few times. Antigen unknown. This record belongs to a study of radiotherapy plus CTLA-4 blockade in lung cancer. This table comes from immunoSEQ multiplex PCR, and its TCRdb copy is limited to in-frame clones, with some not included. The data show approximately 50,000 clones, around 73% seen once. Study-wide results and limits: There was expansion of tumor-derived TCR clones in blood after radiotherapy plus ipilimumab.

People whose metastatic non-small-cell lung cancer was chemo-refractory got focal radiation along with CTLA-4 blockade by ipilimumab. The sample in question was peripheral blood, obtained from a patient treated with radiotherapy plus ipilimumab. The sequence was obtained from a human donor with non-small cell lung cancer who had a complete response to radiotherapy plus ipilimumab.

In DNA, the CDR3 is TGTGCCAGCAGTCTGGGACTAGAAATAGACGAGCAGTACTTC. Translated, it gives CASSLGLEIDEQYF. The rearrangement uses TRBV27 and TRBJ2-7; 8 positions match TRBD2. J lost 5 bases, V lost 5 bases, and 8 bases had no gene match. Germline V gene data show CDR1 as MNHEY and CDR2 as SMNVEV (reference sequence). The CDR3 loop spans 14 amino acids.